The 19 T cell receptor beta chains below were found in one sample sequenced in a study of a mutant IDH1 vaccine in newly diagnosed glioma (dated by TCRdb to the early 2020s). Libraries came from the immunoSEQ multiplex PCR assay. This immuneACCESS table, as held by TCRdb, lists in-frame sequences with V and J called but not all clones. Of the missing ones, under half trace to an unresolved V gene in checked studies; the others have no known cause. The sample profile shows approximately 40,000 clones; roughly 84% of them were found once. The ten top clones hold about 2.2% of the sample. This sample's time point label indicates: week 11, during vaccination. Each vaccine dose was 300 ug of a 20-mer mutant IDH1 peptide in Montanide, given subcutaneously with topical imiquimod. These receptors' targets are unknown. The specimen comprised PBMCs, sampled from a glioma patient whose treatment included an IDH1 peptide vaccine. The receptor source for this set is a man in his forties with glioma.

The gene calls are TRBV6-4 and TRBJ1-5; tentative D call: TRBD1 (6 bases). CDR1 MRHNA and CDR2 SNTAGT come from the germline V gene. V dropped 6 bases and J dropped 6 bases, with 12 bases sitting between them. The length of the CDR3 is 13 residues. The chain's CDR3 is CASSWGPGQPQHF. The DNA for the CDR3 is TGTGCCAGCAGCTGGGGGCCGGGTCAGCCCCAGCATTTT.

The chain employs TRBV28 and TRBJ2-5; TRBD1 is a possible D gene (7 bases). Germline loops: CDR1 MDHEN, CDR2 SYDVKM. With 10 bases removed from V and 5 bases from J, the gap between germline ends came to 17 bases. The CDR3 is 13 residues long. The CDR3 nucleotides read TGTGCCACCCAGCAGGGGGGCGGGGAGACCCAGTACTTC. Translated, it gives CATQQGGGETQYF.

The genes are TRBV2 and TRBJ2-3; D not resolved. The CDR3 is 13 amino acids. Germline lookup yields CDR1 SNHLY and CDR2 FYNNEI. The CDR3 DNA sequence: TGTGCTACCCAGCCACCTTACACAGATACGCAGTATTTT. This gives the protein CATQPPYTDTQYF. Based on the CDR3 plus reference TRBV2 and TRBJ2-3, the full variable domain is EPEVTQTPSHQVTQMGQEVILRCVPISNHLYFYWYRQILGQKVEFLVSFYNNEISEKSEIFDDQFSVERPDGSNFTLKIRSTKLEDSAMYFCATQPPYTDTQYFGPGTRLTVL.

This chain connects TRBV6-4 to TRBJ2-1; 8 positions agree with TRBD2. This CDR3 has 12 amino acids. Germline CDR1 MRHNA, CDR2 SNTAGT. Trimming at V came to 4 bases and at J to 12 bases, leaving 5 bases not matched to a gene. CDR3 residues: CASSVAGGRQFF. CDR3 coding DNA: TGTGCCAGCAGTGTCGCGGGAGGAAGGCAGTTCTTC.

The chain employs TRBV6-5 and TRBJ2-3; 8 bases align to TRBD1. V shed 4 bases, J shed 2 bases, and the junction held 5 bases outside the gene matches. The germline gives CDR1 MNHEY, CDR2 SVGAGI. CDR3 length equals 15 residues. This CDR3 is CASSSRTGTTDTQYF. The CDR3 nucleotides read TGTGCCAGCAGTTCCCGGACAGGGACCACAGATACGCAGTATTTT.

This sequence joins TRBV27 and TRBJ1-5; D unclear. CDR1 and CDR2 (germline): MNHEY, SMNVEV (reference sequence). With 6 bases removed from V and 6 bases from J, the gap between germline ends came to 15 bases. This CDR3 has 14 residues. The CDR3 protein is CASRPAEGFQPQHF. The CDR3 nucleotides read TGTGCCAGCAGACCCGCCGAGGGATTTCAGCCCCAGCATTTT.

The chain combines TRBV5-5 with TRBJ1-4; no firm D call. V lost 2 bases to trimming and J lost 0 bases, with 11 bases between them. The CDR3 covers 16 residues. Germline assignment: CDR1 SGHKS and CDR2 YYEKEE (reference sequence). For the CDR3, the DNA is TGTGCCAGCAGCTTTAGGGCAGTTGCAACTAATGAAAAACTGTTTTTT. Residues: CASSFRAVATNEKLFF.

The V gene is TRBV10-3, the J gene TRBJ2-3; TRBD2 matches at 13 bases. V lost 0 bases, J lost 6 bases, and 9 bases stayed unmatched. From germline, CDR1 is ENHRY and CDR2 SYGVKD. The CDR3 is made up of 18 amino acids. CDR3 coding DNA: TGTGCCATCAGTGAGTCGAAGGGACTAGCGGGATTCTCGGATACGCAGTATTTT. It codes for CAISESKGLAGFSDTQYF.

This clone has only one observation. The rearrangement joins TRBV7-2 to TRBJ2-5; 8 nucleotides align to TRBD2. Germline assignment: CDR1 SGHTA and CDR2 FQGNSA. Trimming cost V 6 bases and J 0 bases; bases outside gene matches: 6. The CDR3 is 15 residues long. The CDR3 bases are TGTGCCAGCAGTCGGACTAGCTTGTACCAAGAGACCCAGTACTTC. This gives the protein CASSRTSLYQETQYF. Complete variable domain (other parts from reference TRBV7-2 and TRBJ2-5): GAGVSQSPSNKVTEKGKDVELRCDPISGHTALYWYRQSLGQGLEFLIYFQGNSAPDKSGLPSDRFSAERTGGSVSTLTIQRTQQEDSAVYLCASSRTSLYQETQYFGPGTRLLVL.

CDR3: CATLPTSLLSLEQFF. The CDR3 DNA is TGTGCCACCCTACCAACTAGTCTCCTGTCCCTCGAGCAGTTCTTC. The V gene is TRBV2, the J gene TRBJ2-1; D is perhaps TRBD2 (5 bases). The V gene's germline CDR1 is SNHLY and CDR2 FYNNEI. The CDR3 length is 15 residues. V was pared by 10 bases and J by 10 bases, with 26 bases between.

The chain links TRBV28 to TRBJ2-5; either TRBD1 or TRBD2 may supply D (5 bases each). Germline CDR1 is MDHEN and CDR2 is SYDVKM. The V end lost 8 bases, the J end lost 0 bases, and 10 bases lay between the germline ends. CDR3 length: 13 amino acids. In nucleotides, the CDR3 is TGTGCCAGCGGGGGTGCTGACCAAGAGACCCAGTACTTC. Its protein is CASGGADQETQYF.

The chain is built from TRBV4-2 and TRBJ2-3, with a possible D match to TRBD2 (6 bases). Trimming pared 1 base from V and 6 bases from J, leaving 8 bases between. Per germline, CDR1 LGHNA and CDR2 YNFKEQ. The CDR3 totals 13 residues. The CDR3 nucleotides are TGTGCCAGCAGCCAAGGGCTAGCGGATACGCAGTATTTT. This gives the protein CASSQGLADTQYF.

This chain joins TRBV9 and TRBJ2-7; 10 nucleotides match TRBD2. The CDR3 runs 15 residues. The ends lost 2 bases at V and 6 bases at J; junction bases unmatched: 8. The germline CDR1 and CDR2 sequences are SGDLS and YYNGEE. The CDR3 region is CASSVQAGGPFEQYF. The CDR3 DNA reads TGTGCCAGCAGCGTGCAAGCGGGAGGGCCGTTCGAGCAGTACTTC.

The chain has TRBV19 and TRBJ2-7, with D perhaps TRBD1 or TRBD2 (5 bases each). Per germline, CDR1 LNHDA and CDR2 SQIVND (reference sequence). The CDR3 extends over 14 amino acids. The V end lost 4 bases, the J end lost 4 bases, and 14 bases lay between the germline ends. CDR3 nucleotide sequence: TGTGCCAGTAGTACGGGTGGGGGAAGATACGAGCAGTACTTC. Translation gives CASSTGGGRYEQYF.

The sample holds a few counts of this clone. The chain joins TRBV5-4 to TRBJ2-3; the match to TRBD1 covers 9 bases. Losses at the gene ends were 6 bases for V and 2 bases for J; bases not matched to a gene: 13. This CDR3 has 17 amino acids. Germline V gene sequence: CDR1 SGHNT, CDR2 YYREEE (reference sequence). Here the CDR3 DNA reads TGTGCCAGCACCCTAGGGACAGGGCGGCTCCTCACAGATACGCAGTATTTT. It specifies CASTLGTGRLLTDTQYF.

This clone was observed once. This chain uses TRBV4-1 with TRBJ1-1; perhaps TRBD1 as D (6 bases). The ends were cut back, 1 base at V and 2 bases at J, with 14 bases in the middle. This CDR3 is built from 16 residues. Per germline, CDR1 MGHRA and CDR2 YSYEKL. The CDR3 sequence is CASSQVPGAVNTEAFF. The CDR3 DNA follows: TGCGCCAGCAGCCAAGTACCGGGGGCGGTCAACACTGAAGCTTTCTTT.

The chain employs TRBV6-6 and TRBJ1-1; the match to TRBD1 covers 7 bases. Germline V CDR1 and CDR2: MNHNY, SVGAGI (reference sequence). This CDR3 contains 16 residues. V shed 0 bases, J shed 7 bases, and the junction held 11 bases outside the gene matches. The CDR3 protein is CASSYSRDRVNLEAFF. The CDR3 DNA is TGTGCCAGCAGTTACTCCCGGGACAGAGTCAACCTTGAAGCTTTCTTT.

CDR3 coding DNA: TGTGCCAGCAGTTTTCAGGGCCCAGGAGGAAACACCATATATTTT. This sequence encodes CASSFQGPGGNTIYF. The chain uses TRBV27 and TRBJ1-3, with a weak D call TRBD1 (5 bases). The CDR3 contains 15 residues. Germline V gene sequence: CDR1 MNHEY, CDR2 SMNVEV (reference sequence). V was pared by 3 bases and J by 4 bases, with 13 bases between.

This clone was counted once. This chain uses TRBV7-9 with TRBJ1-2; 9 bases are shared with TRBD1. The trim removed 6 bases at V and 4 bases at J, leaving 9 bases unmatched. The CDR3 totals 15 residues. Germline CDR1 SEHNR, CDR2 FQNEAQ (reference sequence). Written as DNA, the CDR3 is TGTGCCAGCAGTTCCCCGGGACAGGGCCCCTATGGCTACACCTTC. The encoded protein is CASSSPGQGPYGYTF.